Below are 27 T cell receptor beta chains sequenced from a single sample in a study of T cells in localized non-small cell lung cancer. The data were produced by immunoSEQ multiplex PCR, yet TCRdb's version contains in-frame clones alone and is incomplete. Of 100,000 to 150,000 clones in the sample, around 90% are singletons; the top ten hold approximately 1.5%. This material consisted of peripheral blood, taken before any cancer treatment. Receptors originate from a female donor of 60 years or more with stage I lung adenocarcinoma.

This sequence joins TRBV5-1 and TRBJ2-7; 14 bases fit TRBD2. Germline assignment: CDR1 SGHRS and CDR2 YFSETQ. V trimming: 1 base; J trimming: 6 bases; junction bases outside the gene matches: 9. This CDR3 spans 17 amino acids. The CDR3 nucleotides are TGCGCCAGCAGCTTGAAACGACTAGCGGGAGGGCCGTCCGAGCAGTACTTC. The encoded protein is CASSLKRLAGGPSEQYF.

The genes are TRBV11-2 and TRBJ2-2, with 9 bases aligning to TRBD1. Germline assignment: CDR1 SGHAT and CDR2 FQNNGV. V lost 5 bases, J lost 5 bases, and 6 bases stayed unmatched. There are 15 residues in the CDR3. The CDR3 nucleotides read TGTGCCAGCAGCGGGACAGGGAGTAGGACCGGGGAGCTGTTTTTT. It is translated as CASSGTGSRTGELFF.

This clone was seen only a few times. V is TRBV18 and J is TRBJ1-4; D gene unclear. The V end lost 3 bases, the J end lost 6 bases, and 11 bases lay between the germline ends. Germline CDR1 KGHSH, CDR2 LQKENI. The CDR3 runs 14 residues. Here the CDR3 DNA reads TGTGCCAGCTCACCCTCGGAGGTTCATGAAAAACTGTTTTTT. Amino acid sequence: CASSPSEVHEKLFF.

The V call is TRBV6-5, the J call TRBJ1-1; the D is unclear. Germline V gene sequence: CDR1 MNHEY, CDR2 SVGAGI. Trimming took off 0 bases at V and 3 bases at J, with 8 bases between the two ends. The CDR3 is made up of 14 amino acids. CDR3: CASSYSSRDTEAFF. The DNA for the CDR3 is TGTGCCAGCAGTTACTCCTCTCGGGACACTGAAGCTTTCTTT.

The chain carries TRBV7-3 and TRBJ2-1; D is uncertain. Germline CDR1 SGHTA, CDR2 FQGTGA. CDR3 size: 13 residues. The V and J ends lost 1 base and 2 bases respectively, with 3 bases between them. CDR3 DNA sequence: TGTGCCAGCAGCTTAAGAGCCTACAATGAGCAGTTCTTC. Its translation: CASSLRAYNEQFF. The full variable domain, in which reference TRBV7-3 and TRBJ2-1 provide the parts outside the CDR3, is GAGVSQTPSNKVTEKGKYVELRCDPISGHTALYWYRQSLGQGPEFLIYFQGTGAADDSGLPNDRFFAVRPEGSVSTLKIQRTERGDSAVYLCASSLRAYNEQFFGPGTRLTVL.

The chain combines TRBV6-5 with TRBJ1-5; tentatively, D is TRBD1 (5 bases). V was pared by 0 bases and J by 7 bases, with 13 bases between. The CDR3 totals 15 residues. CDR1 and CDR2 (germline): MNHEY, SVGAGI. The CDR3 protein is CASSYSLGVGQPQHF. The CDR3 DNA follows: TGTGCCAGCAGTTACTCGTTGGGGGTAGGGCAGCCCCAGCATTTT.

The V gene is TRBV5-1, the J gene TRBJ1-2; 8 bases are shared with TRBD1. Germline assignment: CDR1 SGHRS and CDR2 YFSETQ. The CDR3 is 14 residues long. V was pared by 5 bases and J by 2 bases, with 5 bases of the junction left unmatched. CDR3 sequence reads: CASRNRQGNYGYTF. The CDR3 nucleotides are TGCGCCAGCAGGAACCGACAGGGGAACTATGGCTACACCTTC.

J is TRBJ2-7 and V is TRBV6-1; tentatively, D is TRBD1 or TRBD2 (5 bases each). V dropped 6 bases and J dropped 0 bases, with 12 bases sitting between them. From germline, CDR1 is MNHNS and CDR2 SASEGT. The CDR3 contains 14 residues. CDR3 residues: CASSERDGSYEQYF. CDR3 DNA: TGTGCCAGCAGCGAACGGGACGGCTCCTACGAGCAGTACTTC.

The chain carries TRBV6-1 and TRBJ1-1, with D perhaps TRBD1 (5 bases). This CDR3 contains 13 residues. Germline V gene lookup returns CDR1 MNHNS and CDR2 SASEGT. V lost 0 bases to trimming and J lost 11 bases, with 13 bases between them. The CDR3 DNA reads as TGTGCCAGCAGTGAAGCGCGGGGGATGGGGGCTTTCTTT. Translating it yields CASSEARGMGAFF.

A single count supports this clone. Sequence at one end of the junction differs from germline and may be a read error. The chain employs TRBV6-5 and TRBJ1-2, with D possibly matching TRBD1 (6 bases). Germline lookup yields CDR1 MNHEY and CDR2 SVGAGI. The CDR3 covers 15 residues. CDR3 sequence reads: CASSNTGQPNYGYTF. The CDR3 bases are TGTGCCAGCAGTAATACCGGACAGCCTAATTATGGCTACACCTTC.

This CDR3 is CASSLDSLAGGGEQFF. The CDR3 nucleotides read TGCGCCAGCAGCTTGGATTCCCTAGCGGGAGGTGGTGAGCAGTTCTTC. The genes are TRBV5-1 and TRBJ2-1; TRBD2 matches at 11 bases. Unmatched junction bases numbered 8, after V lost 0 bases and J lost 9 bases. Germline V CDR1 and CDR2: SGHRS, YFSETQ. CDR3 size: 16 residues.

This chain uses TRBV15 with TRBJ2-7; TRBD1 agrees at 7 bases. Trimming took 3 bases from V and 6 from J; bases not matched to a gene: 11. Germline CDR1 and CDR2: LNHNV and YYDKDF (reference sequence). This CDR3 has 15 amino acids. In DNA form, the CDR3 reads TGTGCCACCAGCAGGACGGACAGGTCTTTGGTCGAGCAGTACTTC. Translating gives CATSRTDRSLVEQYF.

CDR3 protein: CASSLGWGDPSNEQFF. Written as DNA, the CDR3 is TGTGCCAGCAGCTTAGGTTGGGGGGACCCATCCAATGAGCAGTTCTTC. This sequence joins TRBV5-6 and TRBJ2-1; TRBD2 might be the D (6 bases). Trimming left V 2 bases short and J 6 bases short, with 18 bases between. The germline gives CDR1 SGHDT, CDR2 YYEEEE. The CDR3 contains 16 residues.

This clone is a singleton in its sample. The V gene is TRBV18, the J gene TRBJ1-5; D might be TRBD1 (5 bases). The V gene lost 2 bases and the J gene lost 2 bases, with 13 bases spanning the gap. The CDR3 contains 16 residues. Germline V gene lookup returns CDR1 KGHSH and CDR2 LQKENI. CDR3 protein: CASSPGGGGGNQPQHF. Here the CDR3 DNA reads TGTGCCAGCTCACCAGGCGGGGGAGGGGGCAATCAGCCCCAGCATTTT.

The rearrangement joins TRBV5-6 to TRBJ2-3, with D maybe TRBD1 (5 bases). From germline, CDR1 is SGHDT and CDR2 YYEEEE. With 1 base removed from V and 14 bases from J, the gap between germline ends came to 14 bases. The CDR3 runs to 12 residues. The CDR3 region is CASSLLAGYLYF. In DNA, the CDR3 is TGTGCCAGCAGCTTGCTGGCAGGGTATCTGTATTTT.

The J gene is TRBJ2-7, the V gene TRBV9, with 7 bases fitting TRBD2. Germline V gene lookup returns CDR1 SGDLS and CDR2 YYNGEE. V shed 0 bases and J 10 bases; nucleotides not matched to a gene: 10. This CDR3 region has 14 residues. CDR3 bases: TGTGCCAGCAGCGTAGTAAATGAGGGAGGGAGTCAGTACTTC. Residues: CASSVVNEGGSQYF.

The chain couples TRBV9 to TRBJ2-7; D gene ambiguous. The ends were cut back, 0 bases at V and 4 bases at J, with 14 bases in the middle. The CDR3 consists of 15 residues. Germline-derived CDR1 and CDR2 are SGDLS and YYNGEE. In DNA, the CDR3 is TGTGCCAGCAGCGTAGGATCCCTCCCCGATTACGAGCAGTACTTC. This sequence encodes CASSVGSLPDYEQYF.

The J gene is TRBJ2-1, the V gene TRBV4-1, with TRBD1 as a possible D gene (5 bases). V was pared by 1 base and J by 0 bases, with 13 bases between. Germline V gene sequence: CDR1 MGHRA, CDR2 YSYEKL. The CDR3 consists of 17 residues. CDR3 sequence: CASSQVDMGFSYNEQFF. The CDR3 nucleotides are TGCGCCAGCAGCCAAGTGGACATGGGATTCTCCTACAATGAGCAGTTCTTC.

This sequence joins TRBV11-2 and TRBJ2-1; D uncertain. The length of the CDR3 is 11 residues. CDR1 is SGHAT, CDR2 FQNNGV, per germline. V was clipped by 2 bases and J by 9 bases, with 5 bases between them. DNA for the CDR3: TGTGCCAGCAGCTTATTTGCTGAGCAGTTCTTC. Protein: CASSLFAEQFF.

This sequence joins TRBV4-1 and TRBJ1-4; a possible D gene is TRBD1 (5 bases). Trimming removed 5 bases from V and 5 bases from J, with 12 bases in between. In germline, CDR1 is MGHRA, CDR2 YSYEKL. The CDR3 is 14 residues long. Written as DNA, the CDR3 is TGCGCCAGCAGCAAACAGGAGCTCAATGAAAAACTGTTTTTT. Translation gives CASSKQELNEKLFF.

V gene TRBV15 combines with J gene TRBJ2-7; D not certain. V gave up 0 bases and J gave up 0 bases, with 15 bases separating them. This CDR3 is 17 amino acids long. Germline V gene sequence: CDR1 LNHNV, CDR2 YYDKDF (reference sequence). DNA for the CDR3: TGTGCCACCAGCAGAGACCTAAATCCGGTGAGCTCCTACGAGCAGTACTTC. Its translation: CATSRDLNPVSSYEQYF.

The V gene is TRBV30, the J gene TRBJ2-7; possibly TRBD2 for D (5 bases). Germline loops: CDR1 GTSNPN, CDR2 SVGIG (reference sequence). CDR3 size: 15 residues. Trimming removed 8 bases at V and 7 bases at J, with 27 bases between. In nucleotides, the CDR3 is TGTGCCGGGATCCGGAGAGAGGGCGGGCCGGTTGAGCAGTACTTC. Translating gives CAGIRREGGPVEQYF.

The chain is built from TRBV2 and TRBJ2-7; D unclear. This CDR3 is 13 amino acids long. Trimming removed 4 bases at V and 4 bases at J, with 11 bases between. The germline gives CDR1 SNHLY, CDR2 FYNNEI. CDR3 loop: CASSAVAVYEQYF. CDR3 sequence (DNA): TGTGCCAGCAGTGCGGTGGCAGTATACGAGCAGTACTTC.

The chain employs TRBV4-2 and TRBJ2-2; a weak D match, TRBD2 (6 bases). Germline V gene data show CDR1 as LGHNA and CDR2 as YNFKEQ. The CDR3 spans 16 residues. Deletions cut 4 bases from V and 1 base from J, with 13 bases between. In DNA, the CDR3 is TGTGCCAGCAGCCCCGCGGTGGGAGGGAACACCGGGGAGCTGTTTTTT. It is translated as CASSPAVGGNTGELFF.

A few counts support this clone. V usage is TRBV6-5 and J usage is TRBJ2-5; D might be TRBD1 (5 bases). The CDR3 is made up of 14 amino acids. Germline V gene sequence: CDR1 MNHEY, CDR2 SVGAGI. Trimming took off 3 bases at V and 4 bases at J, with 12 bases between the two ends. The CDR3 DNA reads as TGTGCCAGCAGTTATCCCAGGGATCGAGAGACCCAGTACTTC. Protein sequence: CASSYPRDRETQYF.

This chain links TRBV5-1 with TRBJ2-1; perhaps TRBD1 as D (5 bases). The CDR3 contains 14 residues. Germline V gives CDR1 SGHRS, CDR2 YFSETQ. The V end lost 4 bases, the J end lost 0 bases, and 8 bases lay between the germline ends. CDR3 coding DNA: TGCGCCAGCAGCCAGGGTGCCTCCTACAATGAGCAGTTCTTC. This gives the protein CASSQGASYNEQFF.

The chain employs TRBV5-1 and TRBJ2-5; 12 bases map to TRBD2. Germline V gives CDR1 SGHRS, CDR2 YFSETQ. The CDR3 totals 16 residues. V was clipped by 4 bases and J by 4 bases; unmatched bases: 8. The CDR3 loop reads CASSLEGLAGLETQYF. The CDR3 bases are TGCGCCAGCAGCCTGGAAGGACTAGCGGGATTAGAGACCCAGTACTTC.